This T cell receptor beta chain was recovered during a study of T cells in Graves' hyperthyroidism and ophthalmopathy. Across the whole study: Peripheral blood specimens were obtained at initial diagnosis, prior to any treatment.

This clonotype was observed many times. Its antigen is not known. Disease duration under 2 months; hyperthyroidism patients were aged 18 to 65. Sampled blood dates from first hyperthyroidism diagnosis, and it precedes any ophthalmopathy symptoms. The V and J ends lost 1 base and 5 bases respectively, with 11 bases between them. CDR3 size: 13 residues. Germline assignment: CDR1 DFQATT and CDR2 SNEGSKA (reference sequence). RNA transcripts served as the template for amplifying TCR beta CDR3 regions. First-round RT-PCR of the TCR CDR3 relied on the HTBI primer set. TCRdb redid the calling of the multiplex PCR reads with MiXCR, one entry per CDR3 protein. The sample has approximately 400,000 distinct CDR3 sequences, about 15% seen once. Study-level results: Ophthalmopathy was model-predicted a median roughly 6.5 months pre-onset.

The sequencing input was blood. J is TRBJ1-2 and V is TRBV20-1; TRBD1 is a possible D gene (6 bases). The clonotype was recovered from a young woman with Graves' hyperthyroidism that later progressed to Graves' ophthalmopathy. The DNA of the CDR3 is TGCAGTGCTAGAGGTCGGGGGGCATATGGCTACACCTTC. Protein product: CSARGRGAYGYTF.